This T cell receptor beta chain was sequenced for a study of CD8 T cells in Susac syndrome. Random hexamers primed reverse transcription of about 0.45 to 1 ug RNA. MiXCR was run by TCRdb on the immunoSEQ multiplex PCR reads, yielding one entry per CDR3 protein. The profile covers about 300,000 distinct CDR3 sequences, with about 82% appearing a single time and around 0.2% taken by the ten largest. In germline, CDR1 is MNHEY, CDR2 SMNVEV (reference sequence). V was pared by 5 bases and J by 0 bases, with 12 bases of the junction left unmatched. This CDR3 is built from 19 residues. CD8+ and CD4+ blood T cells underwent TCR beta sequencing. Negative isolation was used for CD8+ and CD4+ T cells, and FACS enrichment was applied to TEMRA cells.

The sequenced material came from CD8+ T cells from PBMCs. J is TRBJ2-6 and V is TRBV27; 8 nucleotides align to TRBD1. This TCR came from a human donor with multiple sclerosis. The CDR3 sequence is CASSTPGTGSSSGANVLTF. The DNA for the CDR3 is TGTGCCAGCAGTACCCCCGGGACAGGTAGTTCCTCTGGGGCCAACGTCCTGACTTTC.